This T cell receptor (beta chain) was sequenced in a study of monozygotic twins with inflammatory bowel disease. TCRdb reworked the 5' RACE reads into one entry per CDR3 protein, no DNA. Its table lists 300,000 to 350,000 distinct CDR3 sequences. Sequencing was carried out using blood. This TCR was recovered from a human donor with ulcerative colitis or Crohn's disease, or a healthy co-twin of an affected twin (not recorded which).

This CDR3 is CASSQEVWTQTTDTQYF. The genes are TRBV14 and TRBJ2-3; TCRdb's assignment of TRBD2 cannot be checked, as there is no DNA. In germline, CDR1 is SGHDN, CDR2 FVKESK. The CDR3 runs to 17 residues.